A selection of T cell receptor beta chains follows, all from one sample in a study of T-cell memory formation after mild COVID-19. TCRdb reanalysed the 5' RACE reads using MiXCR and keeps one entry per CDR3 protein. Seen here are more than 350,000 distinct CDR3 sequences, roughly 15% observed once, and the top ten hold 20% to 25%. The sample was PBMCs or a T cell subset sorted from them (not recorded which). The receptors shown here come from a young man who had mild COVID-19 (a few samples of this study predate the infection). Cell type and time point are not known. CDR3s include the opening cysteine and the closing phenylalanine or tryptophan. A D gene is named only where the DNA matches it firmly. Expanded clones get a size class; other rows say once, few or many, or leave the size out.

TRBV3-1	few	TRBJ1-2	-	TGTGCCAGCGCGGACAAATCCTATGGCTACACCTTC	CASADKSYGYTF
TRBV15	few	TRBJ2-3	TRBD1	TGTGCCACCAGCAATCTGACCGGGACAGGGCTCACAGATACGCAGTATTTT	CATSNLTGTGLTDTQYF
TRBV6-2/TRBV6-3	many	TRBJ2-1	-	TGTGCCAGCAGTACGGGCCGAGGGAATGAGCAGTTCTTC	CASSTGRGNEQFF
TRBV3-1	few	TRBJ2-7	TRBD2	TGTGCCAGCAGCACGACTAGCGGGGCCTACGAGCAGTACTTC	CASSTTSGAYEQYF
TRBV6-2/TRBV6-3	few	TRBJ2-3	-	TGTGCCAGCCTACTCCAACCAGATACGCAGTATTTT	CASLLQPDTQYF
TRBV4-2	-	TRBJ1-5	-	TGTGCCAGCAGCTTGTGGGGGGAAGGACAGCCCCAGCATTTT	CASSLWGEGQPQHF
TRBV3-1	-	TRBJ2-2	-	TGTGCCAGCAGCCAAGAGAACCCGACAACCGGGGAGCTGTTTTTT	CASSQENPTTGELFF
TRBV6-5	-	TRBJ2-3	-	TGTGCCAGCACCCACGCTTGGGGCAAAGATACGCAGTATTTT	CASTHAWGKDTQYF
TRBV7-9	-	TRBJ2-7	-	TGTGCCAGCAGCCATAAGACAGGTTCCTACGAGCAGTACTTC	CASSHKTGSYEQYF
TRBV6-2/TRBV6-3	few	TRBJ2-2	-	TGTGCCAGCACCCCGATCCGTCTGGACACCGGGGAGCTGTTTTTT	CASTPIRLDTGELFF
TRBV3-1	few	TRBJ2-2	-	TGTGCCAGCAGCCAAGAACCGTTCGAGGAGCTGTTTTTT	CASSQEPFEELFF
TRBV4-3	-	TRBJ2-1	TRBD2	TGCGCCAGCAGCCAAGGAAACGGGGGGGCGTATGAGCAGTTCTTC	CASSQGNGGAYEQFF
TRBV15	few	TRBJ2-5	TRBD2	TGTGCCACCAGCAGCCCTAGCGGGGGAGTCCAAGAGACCCAGTACTTC	CATSSPSGGVQETQYF
TRBV11-2	-	TRBJ2-4	-	TGTGCCAGCAGCTTAAACGCTGTTAACGAAGGCATTCAGTACTTC	CASSLNAVNEGIQYF
TRBV7-9	few	TRBJ2-5	-	TGTGCCAGCAGCACAAAACGGGTACAGTACTTC	CASSTKRVQYF
TRBV7-9	-	TRBJ1-6	-	TGTGCCAGCAGCCTCATCAGCGGGCCAAATTCACCCCTCCACTTT	CASSLISGPNSPLHF
TRBV7-6	few	TRBJ1-1	-	TGTGCCAGCAGCTTAGCGGAGCGGGCGGCTGAAGCTTTCTTT	CASSLAERAAEAFF
TRBV6-5	few	TRBJ1-3	-	TGTGCCAGCAGTTTTGGTGTATCCGGAAACACCATATATTTT	CASSFGVSGNTIYF
TRBV11-3	-	TRBJ2-1	-	TGTGCCAGCAGCCTCGGGACCCACAATGAGCAGTTCTTC	CASSLGTHNEQFF
TRBV6-5	few	TRBJ1-3	-	TGTGCCAGCAGTTACGACGGATCGAGCTCTGGAAACACCATATATTTT	CASSYDGSSSGNTIYF
TRBV6-6	few	TRBJ2-1	-	TGTGCCAGCAGTTACTCCAGGGGCTATAAGGATGAGCAGTTCTTC	CASSYSRGYKDEQFF
TRBV5-1	-	TRBJ2-3	TRBD2	TGCGCCAGCAGCAGACTAGCGGGGGCCCGCGGAGATACGCAGTATTTT	CASSRLAGARGDTQYF
TRBV6-6	few	TRBJ2-7	-	TGTGCCAGCGTACCGGGGACGCCGACCTACGAGCAGTACTTC	CASVPGTPTYEQYF
TRBV4-2	-	TRBJ2-2	-	TGTGCCAGCAGCCAAGGGGACGGACAGAACACCGGGGAGCTGTTTTTT	CASSQGDGQNTGELFF
TRBV20-1	many	TRBJ2-1	-	TGCAGTGCTAGCCGGGGGCTGGTAGGTGAGCAGTTCTTC	CSASRGLVGEQFF
TRBV29-1	few	TRBJ2-3	TRBD1	TGCAGCGGAAAAGCAGGGGGTACAGATACGCAGTATTTT	CSGKAGGTDTQYF
TRBV6-5	few	TRBJ2-7	TRBD2	TGTGCCAGCAGCCTCGCGGGGGGGTACTACGAGCAGTACTTC	CASSLAGGYYEQYF
TRBV30	-	TRBJ2-3	TRBD2	TGTGCCTGGAGTCTAGCGGGGTTAGATACGCAGTATTTT	CAWSLAGLDTQYF
TRBV6-6	-	TRBJ1-2	-	TGTGCCAGCACGTTGGCAGGGAATGGCTACACCTTC	CASTLAGNGYTF
TRBV5-4	few	TRBJ2-7	TRBD2	TGTGCCAGCAGCCGCCGACTAGCGGGGGGGGTGATTTCCTACGAGCAGTACTTC	CASSRRLAGGVISYEQYF
TRBV18	many	TRBJ2-1	-	TGTGCCAGCTCACGCGACTACAATGAGCAGTTCTTC	CASSRDYNEQFF
TRBV5-6	-	TRBJ2-2	-	TGTGCCAGCAGCCCGGTTTCAAGGAACACCGGGGAGCTGTTTTTT	CASSPVSRNTGELFF
TRBV7-9	-	TRBJ1-6	-	TGTGCCAGCAGCCGCGGGGGAGGGGGCTATAATTCACCCCTCCACTTT	CASSRGGGGYNSPLHF
TRBV20-1	-	TRBJ1-1	TRBD1	TGCAGTGCCCCGGGACAGGGGGCCACTGAAGCTTTCTTT	CSAPGQGATEAFF
TRBV7-9	once	TRBJ1-2	TRBD1	TGTGCCAGCAGCTCCATGACAGGGGAGAAGAACTATGGCTACACCTTC	CASSSMTGEKNYGYTF
TRBV5-6	many	TRBJ1-1	-	TGTGCCAGCAGCTTGGGCAGGGGGAACACTGAAGCTTTCTTT	CASSLGRGNTEAFF
TRBV28	-	TRBJ2-5	TRBD2	TGTGCCAGTCCACTAGCGGGGGGGCTGGAGACCCAGTACTTC	CASPLAGGLETQYF
TRBV5-1	-	TRBJ1-1	-	TGCGCCAGCAGCTTGGTAGGCAGGGAAACTGAAGCTTTCTTT	CASSLVGRETEAFF
TRBV19	-	TRBJ1-6	-	TGTGCCAGTAGTACCTCAGGGGTTAATTCACCCCTCCACTTT	CASSTSGVNSPLHF
TRBV28	-	TRBJ1-4	-	TGTGCCAGCAGTCCGTGGGGGGATTATGAAAAACTGTTTTTT	CASSPWGDYEKLFF
TRBV24-1	few	TRBJ2-5	TRBD2	TGTGCCACCAGTATACGACTAGCGGGGGGCCAAGAGACCCAGTACTTC	CATSIRLAGGQETQYF
TRBV4-1	-	TRBJ2-7	-	TGCGCCAGCAGCCAAGTCGGGGCGGGCTACGAGCAGTACTTC	CASSQVGAGYEQYF
TRBV7-2	few	TRBJ2-5	TRBD1	TGTGCCAGCAGCTTACGGACAGGGGGCCGAGAGACCCAGTACTTC	CASSLRTGGRETQYF
TRBV3-1	-	TRBJ2-1	-	TGTGCCAGCAGCCAAAACAGGTTCGAGGGAAATGAGCAGTTCTTC	CASSQNRFEGNEQFF
TRBV18	few	TRBJ2-7	-	TGTGCCAGCTCACCATTCCACCAGGACTTACCCTACGAGCAGTACTTC	CASSPFHQDLPYEQYF
TRBV6-2/TRBV6-3	-	TRBJ2-5	-	TGTGCCAGCAGACACCGGGACTCGAAGACCCAGTACTTC	CASRHRDSKTQYF
TRBV6-2/TRBV6-3	few	TRBJ2-1	-	TGTGCCAGCAGCCCTTTTCATGAGCAGTTCTTC	CASSPFHEQFF
TRBV2	-	TRBJ1-5	-	TGTGCCAGCAGCCCGAGCAGGGTGCGTCAGCCCCAGCATTTT	CASSPSRVRQPQHF
TRBV29-1	-	TRBJ1-1	-	TGCAGCGTTGGGGCAGCGAACACTGAAGCTTTCTTT	CSVGAANTEAFF
TRBV14	few	TRBJ1-2	TRBD1	TGTGCCAGCAGCCAAGCAGGGGGGTATGGCTACACCTTC	CASSQAGGYGYTF
TRBV7-9	few	TRBJ2-4	-	TGTGCCAGCAGCTTTCTTATAGCGTCCGGACGGACAACACTAGCCAAAAACATTCAGTACTTC	CASSFLIASGRTTLAKNIQYF
TRBV21-1	-	TRBJ2-4	-	TGTGCCAGCATGGAATTGGCCCTTGCCAGGGAGGCCGCCAAAAACATTCAGTACTTC	CASMELALAREAAKNIQYF